This note documents a single T cell receptor (beta chain) sequence. Profiled with immunoSEQ multiplex PCR; TCRdb holds only in-frame clones, not every one. The top ten clones hold roughly 32% of a sample with some 35,000 clones, roughly 90% of them seen once. Germline V gene sequence: CDR1 MNHEY, CDR2 SVGAGI. This CDR3 has 13 amino acids. Trimming took 6 bases from V and 0 from J, leaving 6 bases between them. This entry is derived from a study of blood T cell repertoires in COVID-19. At the level of the study: The cDNA or gDNA used as material had been derived from T cells, B-cell-depleted T cells, or PBMCs.

The rearrangement uses TRBV6-5 and TRBJ2-1; D unresolved. This TCR came from a man aged 65-85 years with active COVID-19. Sequencing used peripheral blood. The CDR3 here is CASRANSYNEQFF. The CDR3 region has the DNA TGTGCCAGCAGGGCCAACTCCTACAATGAGCAGTTCTTC.